These 15 T cell receptor beta chains originate from one sample sequenced in a study of shared clonotypes between healthy human individuals. Repertoires were generated with immunoSEQ multiplex PCR, while TCRdb's copy carries only in-frame clones and drops some. The data hold around 430,000 clones, with roughly 83% observed a single time. Sequencing was carried out using PBMCs. These receptors all come from a woman in her thirties or forties in good health. Some clones in this sample may be carry-over from other donors' samples.

This clone was picked up one time. The chain uses TRBV11-3 and TRBJ2-3; 9 bases agree with TRBD2. V gave up 5 bases and J gave up 2 bases; unmatched junction bases: 11. Germline V gene data show CDR1 as SGHNT and CDR2 as YENEEA. The CDR3 covers 17 residues. Here the CDR3 reads CASSLRLAGEATDTQYF. For the CDR3, the DNA is TGTGCCAGCAGCCTAAGATTAGCGGGAGAAGCCACAGATACGCAGTATTTT.

The chain recombines TRBV28 with TRBJ2-6; 7 bases are a match to TRBD1. Germline V gives CDR1 MDHEN, CDR2 SYDVKM. The CDR3 has 16 residues. Trimming took 7 bases from V and 1 from J; bases not matched to a gene: 7. CDR3 in amino acids: CASTHRGRSGANVLTF. The CDR3, as DNA: TGTGCCAGCACACACAGGGGTCGGTCTGGGGCCAACGTCCTGACTTTC.

This clone appeared a few times. Within the sample, other DNA sequences also encode this same CDR3. The chain is built from TRBV2 and TRBJ1-5; D not certain. Trimming stripped 4 bases from V and 7 bases from J, with 5 bases between. The CDR3 has 11 amino acids. From germline, CDR1 is SNHLY and CDR2 FYNNEI. CDR3 loop: CASSVGQPQHF. The CDR3 DNA is TGTGCCAGCAGTGTCGGACAGCCCCAGCATTTT. Looking up the rest from reference TRBV2 and TRBJ1-5 gives the full variable domain: EPEVTQTPSHQVTQMGQEVILRCVPISNHLYFYWYRQILGQKVEFLVSFYNNEISEKSEIFDDQFSVERPDGSNFTLKIRSTKLEDSAMYFCASSVGQPQHFGDGTRLSIL.

This clone was seen more than once but under ten times. The chain combines TRBV9 with TRBJ2-1; possibly TRBD1 for D (6 bases). The CDR3 has 13 residues. The germline CDR1 and CDR2 sequences are SGDLS and YYNGEE. The V gene lost 0 bases and the J gene lost 5 bases, with 6 bases spanning the gap. The CDR3 DNA follows: TGTGCCAGCAGCGTAGACAGGGACAATGAGCAGTTCTTC. Translation gives CASSVDRDNEQFF.

Here the CDR3 reads CASSASGVGNTIYF. The CDR3 nucleotides are TGTGCCAGCAGTGCCTCGGGGGTTGGAAACACCATATATTTT. The rearrangement uses TRBV2 and TRBJ1-3; weak D call: TRBD1 (5 bases). The CDR3 loop spans 14 amino acids. CDR1 and CDR2 from the germline V gene are SNHLY and FYNNEI. V was shortened by 4 bases and J by 3 bases, with 10 bases between the two germline ends.

The V gene is TRBV30, the J gene TRBJ1-3; possible D gene TRBD1, 6 bases. Per germline, CDR1 GTSNPN and CDR2 SVGIG (reference sequence). V shed 3 bases and J shed 2 bases, with 11 bases lying between them. This CDR3 region has 14 residues. The CDR3 region is CAWRPRGAGNTIYF. As DNA, the CDR3 is TGTGCCTGGAGACCCAGGGGAGCTGGAAACACCATATATTTT.

This clone was found a few times. The chain links TRBV7-2 to TRBJ2-4; D call uncertain. There are 15 residues in the CDR3. Germline V gene data show CDR1 as SGHTA and CDR2 as FQGNSA. V was pared by 1 base and J by 4 bases, with 11 bases between. The CDR3 is CASSLELGSKNIQYF. The CDR3 DNA sequence: TGTGCCAGCAGCTTAGAGTTGGGGTCTAAAAACATTCAGTACTTC.

CDR3 sequence: CASSVLGQNLETQYF. CDR3 sequence (DNA): TGTGCCAGCAGCGTACTGGGGCAGAATTTGGAGACCCAGTACTTC. V usage is TRBV9 and J usage is TRBJ2-5; maybe TRBD1 (5 bases). Germline CDR1 SGDLS, CDR2 YYNGEE. The CDR3 spans 15 residues. V lost 1 base and J 5 bases, leaving 15 bases between the germline ends.

The chain combines TRBV7-8 with TRBJ1-1; tentatively, D is TRBD1 (5 bases). V lost 0 bases and J lost 1, with 9 bases in between. This CDR3 region has 15 residues. Germline V CDR1 and CDR2: SGHVS, FQNEAQ. The CDR3 loop reads CASSLAAGRNTEAFF. In DNA, the CDR3 is TGTGCCAGCAGCTTAGCCGCAGGGCGGAACACTGAAGCTTTCTTT.

As DNA, the CDR3 is TGTGCCAGCAGCCCAAGGGACAGGGTTCGGTCTGGGGCCAACGTCCTGACTTTC. It codes for CASSPRDRVRSGANVLTF. The chain uses TRBV7-8 and TRBJ2-6; TRBD1 agrees at 9 bases. The V segment lost 5 bases and the J segment 1 base; nucleotides outside the gene matches: 9. In germline, CDR1 is SGHVS, CDR2 FQNEAQ. CDR3 length equals 18 residues.

The chain uses TRBV13 and TRBJ2-2; TRBD2 agrees at 7 bases. The V and J ends lost 7 bases and 6 bases, in that order; junction bases with no gene match: 11. CDR1 is PRHDT, CDR2 FYEKMQ, per germline (reference sequence). CDR3 size: 15 residues. The CDR3 region has the DNA TGTGCCAGCACCCTCTCCGCGGGAGTGGCCGGGGAGCTGTTTTTT. This gives the protein CASTLSAGVAGELFF.

The rearrangement uses TRBV18 and TRBJ2-7; TRBD2 matches 11 bases. The V and J ends lost 4 bases and 2 bases, in that order; junction bases with no gene match: 10. The germline V gene encodes CDR1 KGHSH and CDR2 LQKENI. The CDR3 is 17 residues long. The CDR3 nucleotides read TGTGCCAGCTCACTCGGAGTAGCGGGAGGGAGGACCTACGAGCAGTACTTC. Its translation is CASSLGVAGGRTYEQYF.

The gene calls are TRBV4-3 and TRBJ2-2, with D possibly TRBD2 on 5 matching bases. Germline loops: CDR1 LGHNA, CDR2 YSLEER. The V gene lost 0 bases and the J gene lost 1 base, with 15 bases spanning the gap. The CDR3 has 18 amino acids. The CDR3 coding sequence is TGCGCCAGCAGCCAAGAGCCCGCGGGCAGCTTGAACACCGGGGAGCTGTTTTTT. This gives the protein CASSQEPAGSLNTGELFF.

This chain uses TRBV27 with TRBJ2-6; tentative D call: TRBD1 (6 bases). The germline V gene encodes CDR1 MNHEY and CDR2 SMNVEV (reference sequence). There are 16 residues in the CDR3. V lost 3 bases and J lost 3, with 12 bases in between. CDR3 sequence: CASSFKYRVGANVLTF. The CDR3, as DNA: TGTGCCAGCAGTTTCAAATACAGGGTTGGGGCCAACGTCCTGACTTTC.

This clone has more than one count but fewer than ten. The V and J genes are TRBV29-1 and TRBJ2-6; D gene unclear. Trimming cost V 2 bases and J 1 base, with 3 bases left between them. This CDR3 region has 13 residues. Germline CDR1 and CDR2: SQVTM and ANQGSEA. CDR3 sequence (DNA): TGCAGCGTTGAACAGTCTGGGGCCAACGTCCTGACTTTC. Translated: CSVEQSGANVLTF.